This TCR beta chain was recovered during a study of spatial heterogeneity in lung cancer. Across the study: TCR transcript abundance in tumor regions was strongly correlated with the T cell module score obtained from matched bulk RNA-seq. Study-level findings and limits: One measure, the expanded intratumoral alpha and beta TCR count, tracked tumor mutation counts.

In its sample, this clonotype is medium-sized (0.01 to 0.1%). Its target is unknown. This sample's time point: sample taken at primary tumor resection. V was pared by 5 bases and J by 1 base, with 12 bases between. CDR1 is SGHAT, CDR2 FQDESV, per germline (reference sequence). CDR3 length: 14 amino acids. TCRdb called the 5' RACE reads again in MiXCR, with one record for every CDR3 protein. The sample has several thousand distinct CDR3 sequences; roughly an eighth are singletons. The sequence was collected from a male donor with early-stage non-small cell lung cancer. Sample: lung tumor tissue, taken at surgery. The chain recombines TRBV11-1 with TRBJ2-7; no firm D call. DNA of the CDR3: TGTGCCAGCAGCCAAATCCTGGGGTCCTACGAGCAGTACTTC. Residues: CASSQILGSYEQYF.